This T cell receptor beta chain was retrieved from a study of T-cell reconstitution after alpha-beta-depleted transplantation in children. Researchers prepared the TCRbeta library using unique molecular identifiers, the study reports. Each CDR3 protein gets one entry after TCRdb re-called the PCR reads with MiXCR. Of 500,000 to 600,000 distinct CDR3 sequences listed, approximately 30% were seen once; the top ten hold around a third. On this clonotype: The target antigen is unknown.

Notes on the study in general: It was newly produced T cells that mostly accounted for T-cell counts and diversity one year after transplant. Several patients had high TCRbeta diversity at day 60; it came from surviving recipient T cells and thymic progenitors. As was reported, about two months after transplant, alpha-beta T cells came from several hundred expanded graft clones.

The CDR3 is 15 amino acids. CDR1 and CDR2 from the germline V gene are SGHDT and YYEEEE. The V end lost 4 bases, the J end lost 0 bases, and 13 bases lay between the germline ends. The sample here was PBMCs, taken before TCRalphabeta/CD19-depleted stem cell transplant. This sequence originates from a boy younger than two with Wiskott-Aldrich syndrome, due to receive a stem cell transplant. V usage is TRBV5-6 and J usage is TRBJ1-1, with a possible D match to TRBD1 (6 bases). CDR3 amino acids: CASSKYGGVNTEAFF. The DNA of the CDR3 is TGTGCCAGCAGCAAATACGGGGGCGTGAACACTGAAGCTTTCTTT.